The 20 T cell receptor beta chains below all came from one sample that was sequenced in a study of shared clonotypes between healthy human individuals. Measured with immunoSEQ multiplex PCR; TCRdb has only the in-frame clones, and not every one. The sample holds some 2,400,000 clones; about 94% are singletons and the top ten take around 0.13%. Specimen: naive CD4+ T cells sorted from blood. Noted subset: CD45RA+ positively selected. Source of these receptors: a man aged 18 to 35 in good health.

The V and J genes are TRBV11-2 and TRBJ2-2; no clear D gene. There are 14 residues in the CDR3. Germline CDR1 is SGHAT and CDR2 is FQNNGV. The V end lost 1 base, the J end lost 6 bases, and 9 bases lay between the germline ends. The CDR3 spells CASSLVLGPGELFF. The CDR3 nucleotides are TGTGCCAGCAGCTTAGTCCTGGGTCCCGGGGAGCTGTTTTTT.

The rearrangement joins TRBV6-5 to TRBJ2-7; 9 positions agree with TRBD1. CDR1 is MNHEY, CDR2 SVGAGI, per germline. V lost 11 bases and J lost 3; bases outside the gene matches: 5. The CDR3 spans 12 residues. The CDR3 DNA reads as TGTGCCTATACAGGGGGCCGCTACGAGCAGTACTTC. It specifies CAYTGGRYEQYF.

This clone appeared once. The chain carries TRBV6-5 and TRBJ2-7; 8 positions match TRBD2. Germline V gives CDR1 MNHEY, CDR2 SVGAGI. The CDR3 covers 15 residues. V was clipped by 6 bases and J by 0 bases; unmatched bases: 7. CDR3 DNA sequence: TGTGCCAGCAGCTATAAGCGGGAGCGCTCCTACGAGCAGTACTTC. Translated: CASSYKRERSYEQYF.

V usage is TRBV6-6 and J usage is TRBJ1-5; 9 positions match TRBD1. J was trimmed by 5 bases and V by 6 bases; bases with no gene match: 8. The V gene's germline CDR1 is MNHNY and CDR2 SVGAGI (reference sequence). The CDR3 extends over 15 amino acids. CDR3 amino acids: CASREFRDRDQPQHF. CDR3 DNA: TGTGCCAGCAGAGAATTCCGGGACAGGGATCAGCCCCAGCATTTT.

J is TRBJ2-1 and V is TRBV11-2; TRBD2 aligns across 8 bases. V was clipped by 0 bases and J by 7 bases; unmatched bases: 8. The CDR3 runs 16 residues. Germline-derived CDR1 and CDR2 are SGHAT and FQNNGV. This chain's CDR3 is CASSLDPSGSANEQFF. DNA of the CDR3: TGTGCCAGCAGCTTAGATCCGAGCGGGAGTGCAAATGAGCAGTTCTTC.

The CDR3 loop is CASSIPGYTEAFF. The DNA of the CDR3 is TGTGCCAGTAGTATCCCGGGGTACACTGAAGCTTTCTTT. V and J are TRBV19 and TRBJ1-1, with unresolved D. V lost 3 bases, J lost 3 bases, and 8 bases lay in between. The CDR3 is made up of 13 amino acids. Germline V lookup: CDR1 LNHDA, CDR2 SQIVND (reference sequence).

The chain carries TRBV5-1 and TRBJ1-4; D gene uncertain. Trimming stripped 5 bases from V and 0 bases from J, with 11 bases between. Germline V lookup: CDR1 SGHRS, CDR2 YFSETQ. The CDR3 has 15 residues. CDR3 sequence reads: CASSRRASTNEKLFF. The CDR3 DNA follows: TGCGCCAGCAGTCGGAGGGCATCAACTAATGAAAAACTGTTTTTT. Using reference TRBV5-1 and TRBJ1-4 for the parts outside the CDR3, the full variable domain is KAGVTQTPRYLIKTRGQQVTLSCSPISGHRSVSWYQQTPGQGLQFLFEYFSETQRNKGNFPGRFSGRQFSNSRSEMNVSTLELGDSALYLCASSRRASTNEKLFFGSGTQLSVL.

In its sample, this clone was seen once. The chain couples TRBV6-1 to TRBJ1-2; D possibly corresponds to TRBD1 (5 bases). Trimming shortened V by 4 bases and J by 4 bases, and 13 bases separated the two germline ends. The germline CDR1 and CDR2 sequences are MNHNS and SASEGT. The CDR3 is 14 amino acids. In DNA, the CDR3 is TGTGCCAGCAGTGCCCTTTACGGGGGCTATGGCTACACCTTC. This gives the protein CASSALYGGYGYTF.

The rearrangement joins TRBV6-1 to TRBJ1-2; 7 positions agree with TRBD1. This CDR3 region has 13 residues. Germline assignment: CDR1 MNHNS and CDR2 SASEGT. The V and J ends lost 6 bases and 6 bases, in that order; junction bases with no gene match: 7. For the CDR3, the DNA is TGTGCCAGCAGGGGGGACAGCCGAAATGGCTACACCTTC. Its translation is CASRGDSRNGYTF.

Comment on this clone: The sample holds other DNA sequences that translate to the same CDR3. V usage is TRBV30 and J usage is TRBJ2-3, with D unresolved. The CDR3 runs 11 residues. Per the germline V gene, CDR1 is GTSNPN and CDR2 is SVGIG (reference sequence). Trimming removed 0 bases at V and 5 bases at J, with 3 bases between. CDR3 sequence reads: CAWSVRDTQYF. As DNA, the CDR3 is TGTGCCTGGAGTGTTCGAGATACGCAGTATTTT.

This clone was counted a few times. The chain combines TRBV11-2 with TRBJ1-2; D not resolved. The germline V gene has CDR1 SGHAT and CDR2 FQNNGV. This CDR3 region has 11 residues. V gave up 4 bases and J gave up 4 bases, with 4 bases separating them. The CDR3 nucleotides are TGTGCCAGCAGCTCGAGCTATGGCTACACCTTC. As protein: CASSSSYGYTF.

The chain combines TRBV6-6 with TRBJ2-2; TRBD2 matches at 7 bases. The CDR3 covers 16 residues. Trimming took 0 bases from V and 4 from J; bases not matched to a gene: 5. Germline CDR1 is MNHNY and CDR2 is SVGAGI (reference sequence). CDR3 amino acids: CASSYSGGEGTGELFF. CDR3 coding DNA: TGTGCCAGCAGTTACTCGGGAGGGGAGGGCACCGGGGAGCTGTTTTTT.

This sequence joins TRBV6-6 and TRBJ2-7; a weak D match, TRBD1 (6 bases). This CDR3 comprises 15 residues. With 0 bases removed from V and 7 bases from J, the gap between germline ends came to 16 bases. Germline values: CDR1 MNHNY, CDR2 SVGAGI (reference sequence). The CDR3 bases are TGTGCCAGCAGTTACTCTAGAACAGGGTCCCCGGAGCAGTACTTC. It is translated as CASSYSRTGSPEQYF.

V is TRBV9 and J is TRBJ1-6; D call uncertain. V was shortened by 0 bases and J by 9 bases, with 7 bases between the two germline ends. The CDR3 runs to 13 residues. Germline lookup yields CDR1 SGDLS and CDR2 YYNGEE. CDR3 amino acids: CASSVGAASPLHF. CDR3 sequence (DNA): TGTGCCAGCAGCGTAGGGGCGGCTTCACCCCTCCACTTT.

This clone is a singleton in its sample. The rearrangement links TRBV10-3 to TRBJ1-2, with D perhaps TRBD1 (5 bases). Per the germline V gene, CDR1 is ENHRY and CDR2 is SYGVKD. This CDR3 comprises 13 residues. The V end was cut by 6 bases, the J end by 8 bases, with 16 bases between. The CDR3 spells CAIRQEPSGGYTF. DNA for the CDR3: TGTGCCATCAGACAGGAGCCCTCGGGGGGCTACACCTTC.

The chain recombines TRBV2 with TRBJ2-2, with 13 bases that match TRBD2. The CDR3 spans 15 residues. The trim removed 8 bases at V and 5 bases at J, leaving 5 bases unmatched. The V gene's germline CDR1 is SNHLY and CDR2 FYNNEI. The CDR3: CASALGLAGTGELFF. CDR3 bases: TGTGCCAGCGCTCTGGGACTAGCGGGGACCGGGGAGCTGTTTTTT.

The CDR3 spells CASRAQVNSNQPQHF. The CDR3 nucleotides read TGTGCCAGCAGAGCACAGGTTAATAGCAATCAGCCCCAGCATTTT. V is TRBV6-1 and J is TRBJ1-5; TRBD1 is a possible D gene (5 bases). Germline V CDR1 and CDR2: MNHNS, SASEGT. Trimming left V 6 bases short and J 0 bases short, with 12 bases between. The CDR3 has 15 amino acids.

V is TRBV7-6 and J is TRBJ2-3; D is possibly TRBD1 (6 bases). Trimming stripped 1 base from V and 3 bases from J, with 17 bases between. The CDR3 totals 17 residues. Germline CDR1 SGHVS, CDR2 FNYEAQ. The CDR3 loop is CASSLGPGVGGTDTQYF. The CDR3 DNA reads TGTGCCAGCAGCTTAGGACCAGGGGTTGGTGGGACAGATACGCAGTATTTT.

This rearrangement joins TRBV11-2 to TRBJ2-2; 11 bases map to TRBD2. Germline assignment: CDR1 SGHAT and CDR2 FQNNGV. CDR3 size: 19 residues. The V segment lost 4 bases and the J segment 4 bases; nucleotides outside the gene matches: 14. The CDR3 loop reads CASSSSSLVAGGSTGELFF. The DNA of the CDR3 is TGTGCCAGCAGCTCCTCTTCATTGGTAGCGGGAGGGAGCACCGGGGAGCTGTTTTTT. Combining the CDR3 with reference TRBV11-2 and TRBJ2-2 gives the whole variable domain EAGVAQSPRYKIIEKRQSVAFWCNPISGHATLYWYQQILGQGPKLLIQFQNNGVVDDSQLPKDRFSAERLKGVDSTLKIQPAKLEDSAVYLCASSSSSLVAGGSTGELFFGEGSRLTVL.

The V and J genes are TRBV6-1 and TRBJ2-7; TRBD2 is a possible D gene (7 bases). The CDR3 runs 15 residues. Trimming shortened V by 7 bases and J by 6 bases, and 22 bases separated the two germline ends. The germline V gene has CDR1 MNHNS and CDR2 SASEGT. The CDR3 is CASNTPGGRNGEQYF. CDR3 coding DNA: TGTGCCAGCAACACCCCGGGGGGCAGGAATGGCGAGCAGTACTTC.